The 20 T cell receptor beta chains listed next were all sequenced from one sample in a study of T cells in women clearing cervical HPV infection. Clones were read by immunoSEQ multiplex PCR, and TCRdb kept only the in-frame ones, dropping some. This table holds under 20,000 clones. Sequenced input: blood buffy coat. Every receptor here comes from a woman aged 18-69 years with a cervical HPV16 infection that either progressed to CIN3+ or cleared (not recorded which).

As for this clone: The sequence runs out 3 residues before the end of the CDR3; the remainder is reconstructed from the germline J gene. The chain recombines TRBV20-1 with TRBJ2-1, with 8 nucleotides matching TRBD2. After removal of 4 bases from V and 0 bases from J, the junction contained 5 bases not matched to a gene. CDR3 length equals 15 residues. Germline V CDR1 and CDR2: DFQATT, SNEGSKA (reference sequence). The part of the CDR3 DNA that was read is TGCAGTGCTACTCGGGGGGGGTCCTCCTACAATGAG. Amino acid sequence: CSATRGGSSYNE. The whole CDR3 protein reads CSATRGGSSYNEQFF.

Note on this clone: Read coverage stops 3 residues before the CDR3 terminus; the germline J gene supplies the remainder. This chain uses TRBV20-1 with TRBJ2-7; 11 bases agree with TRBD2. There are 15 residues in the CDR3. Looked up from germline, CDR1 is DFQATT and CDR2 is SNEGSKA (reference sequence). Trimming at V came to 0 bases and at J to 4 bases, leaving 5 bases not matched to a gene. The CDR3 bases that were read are TGCAGTGCTAGAGATCTAGCGGGGGGTGGGTACGAG. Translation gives CSARDLAGGGYE. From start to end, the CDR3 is CSARDLAGGGYEQYF.

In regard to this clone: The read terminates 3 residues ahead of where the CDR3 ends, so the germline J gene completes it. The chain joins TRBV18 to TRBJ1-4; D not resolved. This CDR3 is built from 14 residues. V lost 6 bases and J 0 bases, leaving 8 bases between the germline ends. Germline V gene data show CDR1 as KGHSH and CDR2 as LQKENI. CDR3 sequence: CASSPHATNEKLFF. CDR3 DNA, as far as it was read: TGTGCCAGCTCCCCCCATGCAACTAATGAAAAA.

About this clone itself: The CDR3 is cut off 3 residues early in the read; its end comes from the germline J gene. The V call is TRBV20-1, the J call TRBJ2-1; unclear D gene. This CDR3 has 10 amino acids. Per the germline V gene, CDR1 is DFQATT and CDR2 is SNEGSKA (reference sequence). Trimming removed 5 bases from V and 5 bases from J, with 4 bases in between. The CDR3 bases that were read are TGCAGTGCTTCGGACAATGAG. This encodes CSASDNE. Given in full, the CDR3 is CSASDNEQFF.

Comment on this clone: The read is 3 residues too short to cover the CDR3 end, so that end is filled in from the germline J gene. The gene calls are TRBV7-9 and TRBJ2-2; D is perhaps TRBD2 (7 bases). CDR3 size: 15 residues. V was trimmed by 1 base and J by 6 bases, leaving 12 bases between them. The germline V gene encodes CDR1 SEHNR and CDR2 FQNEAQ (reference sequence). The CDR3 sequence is CASSLVGGGAGELFF. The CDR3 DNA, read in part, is TGTGCCAGCAGCTTAGTTGGCGGGGGCGCCGGGGAG.

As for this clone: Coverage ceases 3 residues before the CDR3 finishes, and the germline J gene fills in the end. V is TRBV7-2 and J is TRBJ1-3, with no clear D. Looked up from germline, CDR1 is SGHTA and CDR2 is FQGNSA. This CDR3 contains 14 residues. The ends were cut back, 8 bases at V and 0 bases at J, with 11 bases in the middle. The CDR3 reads CASRLRSSGNTIYF. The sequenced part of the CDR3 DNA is TGTGCCAGCCGGTTACGTAGCTCTGGAAACACC.

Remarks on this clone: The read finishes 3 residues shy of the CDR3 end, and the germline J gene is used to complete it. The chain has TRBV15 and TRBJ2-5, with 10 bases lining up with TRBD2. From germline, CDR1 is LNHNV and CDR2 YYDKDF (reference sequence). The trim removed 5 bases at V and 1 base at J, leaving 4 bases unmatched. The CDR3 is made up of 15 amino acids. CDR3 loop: CATSLAGERQETQYF. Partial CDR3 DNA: TGTGCCACCAGCCTAGCGGGGGAACGCCAAGAGACC.

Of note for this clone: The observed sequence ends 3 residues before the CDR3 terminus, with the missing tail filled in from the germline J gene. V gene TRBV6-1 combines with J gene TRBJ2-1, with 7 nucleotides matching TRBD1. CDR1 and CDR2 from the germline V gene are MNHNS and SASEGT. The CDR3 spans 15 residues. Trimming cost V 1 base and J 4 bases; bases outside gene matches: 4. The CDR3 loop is CASSEGWGQYNEQFF. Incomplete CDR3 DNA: TGTGCCAGCAGTGAAGGGTGGGGACAGTACAATGAG.

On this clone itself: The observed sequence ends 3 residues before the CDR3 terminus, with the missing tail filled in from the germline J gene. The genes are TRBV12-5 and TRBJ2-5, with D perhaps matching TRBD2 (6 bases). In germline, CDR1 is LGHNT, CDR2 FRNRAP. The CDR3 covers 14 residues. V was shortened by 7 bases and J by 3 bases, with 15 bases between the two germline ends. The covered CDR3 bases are TGTGCTAGTGCCCTGGGGGGTGTGAAAGAGACC. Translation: CASALGGVKET. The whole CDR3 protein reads CASALGGVKETQYF.

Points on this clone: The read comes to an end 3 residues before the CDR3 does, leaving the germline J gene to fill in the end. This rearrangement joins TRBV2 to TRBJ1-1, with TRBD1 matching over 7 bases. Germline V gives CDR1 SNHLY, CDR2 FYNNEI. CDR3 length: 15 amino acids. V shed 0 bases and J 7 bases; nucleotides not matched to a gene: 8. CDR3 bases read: TGTGCCAGCAGTGAAGCACCCGGGACAGCGTATGAA. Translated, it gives CASSEAPGTAYE. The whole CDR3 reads CASSEAPGTAYEAFF.

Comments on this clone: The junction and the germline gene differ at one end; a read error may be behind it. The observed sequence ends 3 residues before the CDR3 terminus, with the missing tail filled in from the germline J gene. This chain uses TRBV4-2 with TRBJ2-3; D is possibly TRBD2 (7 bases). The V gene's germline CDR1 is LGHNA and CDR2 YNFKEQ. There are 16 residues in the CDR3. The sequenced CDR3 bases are TGCGCCAGCAGCCAAGGGGCGCGGGGGCAGGCAGATACG. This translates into CASSQGARGQADT. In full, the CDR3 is CASSQGARGQADTQYF.

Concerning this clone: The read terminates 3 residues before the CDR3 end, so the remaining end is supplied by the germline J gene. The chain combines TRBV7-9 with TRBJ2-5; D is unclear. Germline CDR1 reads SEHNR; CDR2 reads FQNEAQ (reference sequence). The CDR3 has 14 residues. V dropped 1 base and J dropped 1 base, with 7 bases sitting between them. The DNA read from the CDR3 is TGTGCCAGCAGCTTAGGGGCAGTCCAAGAGACC. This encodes CASSLGAVQET. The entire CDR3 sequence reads CASSLGAVQETQYF.

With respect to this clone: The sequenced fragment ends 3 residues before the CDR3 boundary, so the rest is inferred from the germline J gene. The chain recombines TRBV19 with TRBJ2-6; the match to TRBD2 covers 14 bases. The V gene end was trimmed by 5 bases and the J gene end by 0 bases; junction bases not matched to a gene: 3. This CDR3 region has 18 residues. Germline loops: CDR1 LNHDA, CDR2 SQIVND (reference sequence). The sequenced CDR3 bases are TGTGCCAGTAGTCCCGGGACTAGCGGGGGCTCTGGGGCCAACGTC. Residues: CASSPGTSGGSGANV. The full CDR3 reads CASSPGTSGGSGANVLTF. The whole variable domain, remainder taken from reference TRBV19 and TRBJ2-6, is DGGITQSPKYLFRKEGQNVTLSCEQNLNHDAMYWYRQDPGQGLRLIYYSQIVNDFQKGDIAEGYSVSREKKESFPLTVTSAQKNPTAFYLCASSPGTSGGSGANVLTFGAGSRLTVL.

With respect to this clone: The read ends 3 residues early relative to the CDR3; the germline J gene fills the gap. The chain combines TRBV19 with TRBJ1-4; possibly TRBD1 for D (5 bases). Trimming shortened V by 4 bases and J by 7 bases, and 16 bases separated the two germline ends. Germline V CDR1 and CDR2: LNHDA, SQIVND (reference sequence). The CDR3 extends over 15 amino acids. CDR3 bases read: TGTGCCAGTAGTAGCCGGGGGGGAGGCTCTGAAAAA. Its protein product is CASSSRGGGSEK. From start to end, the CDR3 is CASSSRGGGSEKLFF.

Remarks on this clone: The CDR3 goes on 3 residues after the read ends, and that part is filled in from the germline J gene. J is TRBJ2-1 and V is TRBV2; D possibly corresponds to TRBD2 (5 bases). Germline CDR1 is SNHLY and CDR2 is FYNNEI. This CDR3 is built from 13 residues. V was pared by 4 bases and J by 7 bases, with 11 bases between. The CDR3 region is CASSVEEQNEQFF. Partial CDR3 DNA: TGTGCCAGCAGTGTGGAGGAACAGAATGAG.

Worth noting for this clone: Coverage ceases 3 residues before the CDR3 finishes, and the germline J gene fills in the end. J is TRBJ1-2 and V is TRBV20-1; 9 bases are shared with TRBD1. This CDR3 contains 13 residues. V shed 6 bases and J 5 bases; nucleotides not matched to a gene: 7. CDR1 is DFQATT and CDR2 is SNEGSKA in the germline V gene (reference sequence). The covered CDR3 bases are TGCAGTGCGAGTCCGGGACAGGGTTATGGC. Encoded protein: CSASPGQGYG. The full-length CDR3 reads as CSASPGQGYGYTF.

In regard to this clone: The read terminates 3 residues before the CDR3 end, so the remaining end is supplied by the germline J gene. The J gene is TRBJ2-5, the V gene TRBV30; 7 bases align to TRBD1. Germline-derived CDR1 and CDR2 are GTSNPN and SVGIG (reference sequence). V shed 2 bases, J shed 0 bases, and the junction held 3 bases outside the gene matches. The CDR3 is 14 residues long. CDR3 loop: CAWSPGTDQETQYF. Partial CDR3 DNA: TGTGCCTGGAGTCCCGGGACAGACCAAGAGACC. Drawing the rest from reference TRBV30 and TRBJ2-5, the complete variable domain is SQTIHQWPATLVQPVGSPLSLECTVEGTSNPNLYWYRQAAGRGLQLLFYSVGIGQISSEVPQNLSASRPQDRQFILSSKKLLLSDSGFYLCAWSPGTDQETQYFGPGTRLLVL.

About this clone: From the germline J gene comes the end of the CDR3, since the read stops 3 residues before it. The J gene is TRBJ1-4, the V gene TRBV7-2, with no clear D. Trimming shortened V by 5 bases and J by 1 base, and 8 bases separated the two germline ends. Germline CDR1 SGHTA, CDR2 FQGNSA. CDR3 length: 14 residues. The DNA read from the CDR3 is TGTGCCAGCAGCGTACAGAGAACTAATGAAAAA. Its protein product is CASSVQRTNEK. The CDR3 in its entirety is CASSVQRTNEKLFF.

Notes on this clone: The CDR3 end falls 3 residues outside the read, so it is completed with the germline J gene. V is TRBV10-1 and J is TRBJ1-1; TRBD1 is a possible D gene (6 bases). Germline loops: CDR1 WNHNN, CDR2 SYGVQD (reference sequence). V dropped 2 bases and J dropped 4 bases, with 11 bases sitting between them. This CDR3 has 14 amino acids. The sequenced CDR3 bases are TGCGCCAGCAGTGAGGAGCGGGGGCTCACTGAA. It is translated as CASSEERGLTE. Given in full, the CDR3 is CASSEERGLTEAFF.

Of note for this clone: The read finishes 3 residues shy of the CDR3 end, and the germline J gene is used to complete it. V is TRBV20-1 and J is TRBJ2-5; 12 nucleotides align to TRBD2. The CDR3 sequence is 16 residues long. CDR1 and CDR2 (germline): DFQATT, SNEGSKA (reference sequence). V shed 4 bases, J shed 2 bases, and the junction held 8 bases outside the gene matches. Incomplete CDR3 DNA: TGCAGTGCTACTCCCCTAGCGGGGGGGGGACAAGAGACC. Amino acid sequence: CSATPLAGGGQET. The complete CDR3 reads CSATPLAGGGQETQYF.